This record covers a single TCR beta chain. This clonotype was detected ten times or more. Which antigen it targets is not known. Per-nucleotide qualities are absent, and no much larger clonotype sits a single base away. The sequencer listed for this sample is Illumina HiSeq 1500. TCRdb reran the public reads through fastp at Q25 and MiXCR, keeping productive beta chains. For every CDR3 protein sequence, its rows merge into one entry that carries the most common genes and DNA. The sample table records under 250,000 distinct CDR3 sequences; roughly an eighth of these occur just once. Of the sample, approximately 1.6% is held by the ten largest clones. The data were obtained in a study of T cell repertoires in cytomegalovirus infection (dated by TCRdb to the late 2010s). With respect to the entire study: Donor HLA type was relevant to the analysis, as public TCR beta signatures indicated carriage of CMV infection together with the matching HLA type. Study-wide conclusions, independent of this receptor: The ex vivo response was dominated by HLA-C-restricted CMV-specific TCR beta clonotypes, which also provided the single most frequent clonotype in two of eight donors. Cumulative frequency of public TCR beta family members discriminated carriers of CMV infection plus the relevant HLA type in this cohort and an independent roughly 330-donor cohort.

CDR1 and CDR2, per the germline V gene, are MNHNS and SASEGT. The CDR3 goes from the cysteine to the phenylalanine over 14 residues. CDR3 DNA is the only sequence kept; it has 42 bases, read in frame from the first base. The junction shows trimming of 4 bases on V and 1 base on J, plus 11 bases between the germline ends. This sequence was found in a human donor in good health (CMV status not recorded). Some clones in this sample may be carry-over from other donors' samples. In this chain, TRBV6-1 is recombined with TRBJ2-7, with the D segment identity uncertain. Sequenced: PBMCs. The CDR3: CASSGAGGSYEQYF. The sequenced DNA: TGTGCCAGCAGTGGTGCAGGCGGATCCTACGAGCAGTACTTC.